These 18 T cell receptor beta chains were sequenced from one sample in a study of cytomegalovirus exposure and HLA in healthy donors. 13 Jbeta primers and 60 Vbeta primers were used for the PCR. Here immunoSEQ multiplex PCR was the method, and the copy in TCRdb shows in-frame clones only, minus some. This sample yields 130,000 or so clones, of which nearly 80% are seen a single time; 5.5% to 8% belongs to the top ten. The specimen sequenced was PBMCs. The receptors derive from a woman between 40 and 55 years old in good health and CMV-seronegative.

V gene TRBV5-8 combines with J gene TRBJ1-5; D not resolved. The CDR3 contains 12 residues. Looked up from germline, CDR1 is SGHTS and CDR2 is YDEGEE. V dropped 0 bases and J dropped 5 bases, with 3 bases sitting between them. The CDR3 nucleotides read TGTGCCAGCAGCTTGGTCTATCAGCCCCAGCATTTT. This translates into CASSLVYQPQHF.

The V gene is TRBV7-3, the J gene TRBJ2-5, with D maybe TRBD1 (6 bases). The CDR3 runs 13 residues. Germline V gene data show CDR1 as SGHTA and CDR2 as FQGTGA. Trimming removed 5 bases at V and 4 bases at J, with 11 bases between. The CDR3 region is CASSHLGGETQYF. The CDR3 DNA is TGTGCCAGCAGCCACCTAGGGGGAGAGACCCAGTACTTC.

The J gene is TRBJ1-1, the V gene TRBV11-2; no reliable D call. The CDR3 is 12 residues long. V lost 6 bases, J lost 1 base, and 6 bases lay in between. Germline V gene sequence: CDR1 SGHAT, CDR2 FQNNGV. For the CDR3, the DNA is TGTGCCAGCAGTCGGGGGAACACTGAAGCTTTCTTT. Protein: CASSRGNTEAFF. Full variable domain (remainder filled in from reference TRBV11-2 and TRBJ1-1): EAGVAQSPRYKIIEKRQSVAFWCNPISGHATLYWYQQILGQGPKLLIQFQNNGVVDDSQLPKDRFSAERLKGVDSTLKIQPAKLEDSAVYLCASSRGNTEAFFGQGTRLTVV.

This chain uses TRBV2 with TRBJ2-7; TRBD1 aligns across 8 bases. Germline V lookup: CDR1 SNHLY, CDR2 FYNNEI. The CDR3 runs to 11 residues. V was pared by 8 bases and J by 8 bases, with 5 bases of the junction left unmatched. The CDR3: CASGTGPKQYF. The CDR3 DNA reads as TGTGCCAGCGGGACAGGACCCAAGCAGTACTTC.

Remarks on this clone: A junction end diverges from the germline sequence, so it may reflect a read error. The chain combines TRBV6-6 with TRBJ2-6; TRBD1 matches at 7 bases. The germline gives CDR1 MNHNY, CDR2 SVGAGI (reference sequence). There are 12 residues in the CDR3. CDR3 coding DNA: TGTGCCAGTTCTGAGGGGGCCAACGGCCTGACTTTC. Its translation is CASSEGANGLTF.

The rearrangement joins TRBV18 to TRBJ2-7, with 7 bases lining up with TRBD2. V lost 3 bases to trimming and J lost 4 bases; unmatched junction nucleotides: 9. Germline V gene sequence: CDR1 KGHSH, CDR2 LQKENI. CDR3 length equals 15 residues. CDR3 DNA: TGTGCCAGCTCACCCGCCGCGGGGGTGGAGTACGAGCAGTACTTC. It codes for CASSPAAGVEYEQYF.

The gene calls are TRBV4-2 and TRBJ2-4, with 7 bases lining up with TRBD2. The CDR3 has 14 residues. J lost 5 bases, V lost 1 base, and 2 bases had no gene match. In germline, CDR1 is LGHNA, CDR2 YNFKEQ. The CDR3 region is CASSQGTRQNIQYF. CDR3 in DNA: TGTGCCAGCAGCCAAGGGACTAGGCAAAACATTCAGTACTTC.

The chain recombines TRBV19 with TRBJ2-5; TRBD1 matches 7 bases. Germline V CDR1 and CDR2: LNHDA, SQIVND (reference sequence). This CDR3 has 18 residues. J gave up 2 bases and V 5 bases, and 17 bases lay outside the gene matches. CDR3 amino acids: CASSLRGQPRTSQETQYF. CDR3 sequence (DNA): TGTGCCAGTAGTCTCCGGGGACAGCCACGGACCTCGCAAGAGACCCAGTACTTC.

The J gene is TRBJ2-7, the V gene TRBV7-2; 8 nucleotides match TRBD2. Trimming took 6 bases from V and 8 from J; bases not matched to a gene: 9. The CDR3 is made up of 13 amino acids. The germline CDR1 and CDR2 sequences are SGHTA and FQGNSA. The CDR3 DNA reads TGTGCCAGCAGTACTAGCGGCCTGCGGAAGCAGTACTTC. Translation gives CASSTSGLRKQYF.

The sample holds a few counts of this clone. The genes are TRBV28 and TRBJ1-5; 8 bases line up with TRBD1. Germline V gene data show CDR1 as MDHEN and CDR2 as SYDVKM. This CDR3 is 16 amino acids long. The junction had 11 bases not matched to a gene; V was cut back by 4 bases and J by 6 bases. The CDR3 protein is CASSYRRTGMGQPQHF. As DNA, the CDR3 is TGTGCCAGCAGTTATAGACGGACAGGGATGGGTCAGCCCCAGCATTTT.

V and J are TRBV28 and TRBJ1-1; 7 bases agree with TRBD1. Germline trimming cut 3 bases from V and 0 bases from J; bases unmatched to any gene: 13. Looked up from germline, CDR1 is MDHEN and CDR2 is SYDVKM. This CDR3 comprises 18 residues. The CDR3 reads CASSLNPHRQGMNTEAFF. The DNA for the CDR3 is TGTGCCAGCAGTTTGAACCCCCATCGACAGGGCATGAACACTGAAGCTTTCTTT. Full variable domain (remainder filled in from reference TRBV28 and TRBJ1-1): DVKVTQSSRYLVKRTGEKVFLECVQDMDHENMFWYRQDPGLGLRLIYFSYDVKMKEKGDIPEGYSVSREKKERFSLILESASTNQTSMYLCASSLNPHRQGMNTEAFFGQGTRLTVV.

This clone was detected only a few times. The chain couples TRBV7-2 to TRBJ2-2; TRBD1 is a possible D gene (5 bases). The CDR3 spans 15 residues. Trimming pared 1 base from V and 2 bases from J, leaving 8 bases between. CDR1 and CDR2 from the germline V gene are SGHTA and FQGNSA. In DNA, the CDR3 is TGTGCCAGCAGCTTAGGACAGACTAACACCGGGGAGCTGTTTTTT. Encoded protein: CASSLGQTNTGELFF.

The chain links TRBV6-5 to TRBJ2-3; D might be TRBD1 (6 bases). This CDR3 region has 16 residues. From germline, CDR1 is MNHEY and CDR2 SVGAGI. Trimming took 2 bases from V and 0 from J, leaving 12 bases between them. The DNA for the CDR3 is TGTGCCAGCAGTTACGGGGGCGGGTCTAGCACAGATACGCAGTATTTT. It translates to CASSYGGGSSTDTQYF.

J is TRBJ1-4 and V is TRBV7-9; D unclear. Germline assignment: CDR1 SEHNR and CDR2 FQNEAQ (reference sequence). The V end lost 1 base, the J end lost 7 bases, and 7 bases lay between the germline ends. CDR3 length equals 13 residues. CDR3 sequence reads: CASSLESSEKLFF. For the CDR3, the DNA is TGTGCCAGCAGCTTAGAGAGCTCTGAAAAACTGTTTTTT. The variable domain in full, with the rest retrieved from reference TRBV7-9 and TRBJ1-4, is DTGVSQNPRHKITKRGQNVTFRCDPISEHNRLYWYRQTLGQGPEFLTYFQNEAQLEKSRLLSDRFSAERPKGSFSTLEIQRTEQGDSAMYLCASSLESSEKLFFGSGTQLSVL.

This clone has just a few counts. The J gene is TRBJ1-5, the V gene TRBV7-2; D is possibly TRBD1 (5 bases). This CDR3 comprises 12 residues. The germline V gene has CDR1 SGHTA and CDR2 FQGNSA. Trimming removed 5 bases from V and 7 bases from J, with 9 bases in between. The CDR3 is CASSPSGQPQHF. The DNA of the CDR3 is TGTGCCAGCAGCCCCTCAGGGCAGCCCCAGCATTTT.

The V gene is TRBV6-1, the J gene TRBJ2-1, with 8 bases aligning to TRBD1. The germline V gene has CDR1 MNHNS and CDR2 SASEGT. The V segment lost 4 bases and the J segment 7 bases; nucleotides outside the gene matches: 12. The CDR3 has 16 residues. The CDR3 spells CASSVWGRGLVNEQFF. The CDR3 nucleotides read TGTGCCAGCAGTGTATGGGGCAGGGGGCTTGTTAATGAGCAGTTCTTC.

About this clone: At one end, the junction sequence differs from germline, possibly due to a read error. The chain recombines TRBV9 with TRBJ2-4, with D perhaps matching TRBD2 (6 bases). Germline CDR1 SGDLS, CDR2 YYNGEE. The CDR3 consists of 14 residues. Here the CDR3 reads CASSVGGSQNSQYF. The CDR3, as DNA: TGTGCCAGCAGCGTCGGGGGTAGTCAAAACAGTCAGTACTTC.

This clone was picked up a small number of times. V usage is TRBV18 and J usage is TRBJ1-1; 7 nucleotides align to TRBD1. Germline loops: CDR1 KGHSH, CDR2 LQKENI. Trimming at V came to 2 bases and at J to 1 base, leaving 7 bases not matched to a gene. CDR3 length: 16 residues. CDR3 coding DNA: TGTGCCAGCTCACCAATTGCCGGGACAGCGAACACTGAAGCTTTCTTT. It codes for CASSPIAGTANTEAFF.